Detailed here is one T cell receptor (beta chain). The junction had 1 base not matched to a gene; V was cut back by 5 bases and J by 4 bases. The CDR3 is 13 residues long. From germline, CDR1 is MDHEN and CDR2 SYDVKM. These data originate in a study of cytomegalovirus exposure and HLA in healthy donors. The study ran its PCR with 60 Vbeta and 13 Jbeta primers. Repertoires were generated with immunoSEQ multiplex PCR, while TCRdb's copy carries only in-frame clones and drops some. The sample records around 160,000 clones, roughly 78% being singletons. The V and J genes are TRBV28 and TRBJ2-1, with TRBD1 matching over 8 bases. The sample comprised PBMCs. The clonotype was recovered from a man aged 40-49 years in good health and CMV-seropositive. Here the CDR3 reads CASSRTGYNEQFF. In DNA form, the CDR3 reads TGTGCCAGCAGTCGGACAGGGTACAATGAGCAGTTCTTC.